Shown below are 32 T cell receptor beta chains from a single sample sequenced in a study of cytomegalovirus exposure and HLA in healthy donors. PCR primers comprised 60 Vbeta and 13 Jbeta primers. Some clones are missing from TCRdb's copy, which holds only in-frame ones; the method was immunoSEQ multiplex PCR. The sample holds approximately 85,000 clones, just under 80% seen once. Material: PBMCs. These receptors were obtained from a man aged 25-40 years in good health and CMV-seronegative.

The chain uses TRBV28 and TRBJ1-5; maybe TRBD1 (5 bases). Germline V gene lookup returns CDR1 MDHEN and CDR2 SYDVKM. Trimming shortened V by 10 bases and J by 0 bases, and 7 bases separated the two germline ends. CDR3 size: 12 residues. The DNA for the CDR3 is TGTGCCATACAGGATAGCAATCAGCCCCAGCATTTT. Protein: CAIQDSNQPQHF.

Here the CDR3 reads CASSPRVRNQPQHF. The CDR3 bases are TGTGCCAGCAGTCCACGGGTCCGGAATCAGCCCCAGCATTTT. The genes are TRBV2 and TRBJ1-5; D not resolved. The V end lost 5 bases, the J end lost 4 bases, and 12 bases lay between the germline ends. This CDR3 comprises 14 residues. Germline V gives CDR1 SNHLY, CDR2 FYNNEI.

The chain uses TRBV5-1 and TRBJ2-2, with D tentatively TRBD1 (5 bases). The germline V gene has CDR1 SGHRS and CDR2 YFSETQ. The CDR3 contains 13 residues. Trimming cost V 5 bases and J 1 base, with 6 bases left between them. CDR3 region: CASSQGNTGELFF. CDR3 nucleotide sequence: TGCGCCAGCAGTCAGGGGAACACCGGGGAGCTGTTTTTT.

The CDR3 spells CASSLVPGSYEQYF. DNA of the CDR3: TGCGCCAGCAGCTTGGTCCCAGGGTCCTACGAGCAGTACTTC. The rearrangement links TRBV5-1 to TRBJ2-5, with a possible D match to TRBD1 (5 bases). The J call may be incorrect, as the DNA end agrees better with TRBJ2-7. There are 14 residues in the CDR3. Germline V lookup: CDR1 SGHRS, CDR2 YFSETQ.

The chain links TRBV5-6 to TRBJ1-2; TRBD1 is a possible D gene (5 bases). Germline-derived CDR1 and CDR2 are SGHDT and YYEEEE. V gave up 1 base and J gave up 4 bases, with 11 bases separating them. This CDR3 region has 14 residues. CDR3 sequence reads: CASSLSGHGYGYTF. CDR3 sequence (DNA): TGTGCCAGCAGCTTGAGTGGACACGGCTATGGCTACACCTTC.

The chain uses TRBV18 and TRBJ2-7, with 9 bases fitting TRBD1. The CDR3 covers 15 residues. Germline V gene data show CDR1 as KGHSH and CDR2 as LQKENI. The V segment lost 3 bases and the J segment 4 bases; nucleotides outside the gene matches: 7. In DNA, the CDR3 is TGTGCCAGCTCACCGTCCCGGGACAGGGCATACGAGCAGTACTTC. Its protein is CASSPSRDRAYEQYF.

The chain links TRBV5-5 to TRBJ1-4; 7 nucleotides match TRBD1. CDR1 is SGHKS, CDR2 YYEKEE, per germline (reference sequence). The J segment lost 0 bases and the V segment lost 4 bases, leaving 3 bases of the junction unmatched. The CDR3 sequence is 15 residues long. CDR3 loop: CASSPTGPTNEKLFF. The CDR3 DNA reads as TGTGCCAGCAGCCCGACAGGGCCAACTAATGAAAAACTGTTTTTT.

V and J are TRBV4-2 and TRBJ2-7, with D uncertain. V gave up 0 bases and J gave up 0 bases, with 9 bases separating them. Germline-derived CDR1 and CDR2 are LGHNA and YNFKEQ. There are 15 residues in the CDR3. DNA of the CDR3: TGTGCCAGCAGCCAAGACCCAGGATACTCCTACGAGCAGTACTTC. The encoded protein is CASSQDPGYSYEQYF.

CDR3 loop: CASSLAGTGETQYF. The CDR3 DNA reads TGTGCCAGCAGCTTGGCAGGAACGGGGGAGACCCAGTACTTC. V gene TRBV5-4 combines with J gene TRBJ2-5; a possible D gene is TRBD2 (5 bases). V was clipped by 0 bases and J by 5 bases, with 11 bases between them. The CDR3 consists of 14 residues. Germline CDR1 reads SGHNT; CDR2 reads YYREEE (reference sequence).

CDR3 in amino acids: CASARYRGSYNEQFF. CDR3 DNA sequence: TGCGCCAGCGCACGATACAGGGGCTCCTACAATGAGCAGTTCTTC. The V gene is TRBV10-2, the J gene TRBJ2-1; TRBD1 matches 7 bases. Germline V CDR1 and CDR2: WSHSY, SAAADI. The CDR3 sequence is 15 residues long. Trimming at V came to 8 bases and at J to 0 bases, leaving 7 bases not matched to a gene.

V usage is TRBV28 and J usage is TRBJ2-7; 8 bases are shared with TRBD1. Germline V CDR1 and CDR2: MDHEN, SYDVKM. V dropped 4 bases and J dropped 3; count of bases not matched to a gene: 11. The CDR3 is made up of 16 amino acids. The CDR3 bases are TGTGCCAGCAGTTGGGACTCCGGGACAGGTGGCTACGAGCAGTACTTC. It specifies CASSWDSGTGGYEQYF. Based on the CDR3 plus reference TRBV28 and TRBJ2-7, the full variable domain is DVKVTQSSRYLVKRTGEKVFLECVQDMDHENMFWYRQDPGLGLRLIYFSYDVKMKEKGDIPEGYSVSREKKERFSLILESASTNQTSMYLCASSWDSGTGGYEQYFGPGTRLTVT.

The gene calls are TRBV7-2 and TRBJ1-6; D perhaps matches TRBD1 (5 bases). Germline loops: CDR1 SGHTA, CDR2 FQGNSA. Trimming shortened V by 1 base and J by 9 bases, and 10 bases separated the two germline ends. The CDR3 spans 14 residues. CDR3 region: CASSLGGSSSPLHF. Here the CDR3 DNA reads TGTGCCAGCAGCTTAGGGGGCAGTAGTTCACCCCTCCACTTT.

The table lists this clone with a few counts. The genes are TRBV10-1 and TRBJ2-3, with 9 positions matching TRBD2. J gave up 8 bases and V 0 bases, and 18 bases lay outside the gene matches. From germline, CDR1 is WNHNN and CDR2 SYGVQD (reference sequence). The CDR3 is 19 residues long. The CDR3, as DNA: TGCGCCAGCAGTGAGTCGATCTCCGGGACTAGCCCTCAGCGGGGTACGCAGTATTTT. Encoded protein: CASSESISGTSPQRGTQYF.

The chain has TRBV11-2 and TRBJ2-7; 7 bases are a match to TRBD1. Germline V gene data show CDR1 as SGHAT and CDR2 as FQNNGV. The CDR3 is 13 amino acids. Trimming took 5 bases from V and 4 from J; bases not matched to a gene: 5. The CDR3 DNA reads as TGTGCCAGCAGCCAGGGGACAGTTTACGAGCAGTACTTC. This gives the protein CASSQGTVYEQYF.

Written as DNA, the CDR3 is TGTGCCAGCAAACGGCCAGGGCTGACAGATACGCAGTATTTT. Residues: CASKRPGLTDTQYF. V and J are TRBV7-9 and TRBJ2-3; D may be TRBD1 (5 bases). V was shortened by 7 bases and J by 3 bases, with 14 bases between the two germline ends. The germline gives CDR1 SEHNR, CDR2 FQNEAQ (reference sequence). CDR3 length: 14 amino acids.

V gene TRBV30 combines with J gene TRBJ2-3, with D possibly TRBD1 on 6 matching bases. Germline CDR1 is GTSNPN and CDR2 is SVGIG (reference sequence). The CDR3 spans 12 residues. The ends were cut back, 2 bases at V and 10 bases at J, with 13 bases in the middle. CDR3 sequence reads: CAWSTGSSSQYF. CDR3 DNA: TGTGCCTGGAGTACAGGGAGCAGCTCGCAGTATTTT.

V and J are TRBV30 and TRBJ2-3; 7 bases are shared with TRBD1. The CDR3 is 12 residues long. The junction had 3 bases not matched to a gene; V was cut back by 3 bases and J by 6 bases. The germline gives CDR1 GTSNPN, CDR2 SVGIG (reference sequence). CDR3 in amino acids: CAWSRGWDTQYF. The CDR3 nucleotides read TGTGCCTGGAGCAGGGGGTGGGATACGCAGTATTTT.

The V call is TRBV4-1, the J call TRBJ2-7, with 12 bases matching TRBD2. Germline V gene lookup returns CDR1 MGHRA and CDR2 YSYEKL. This CDR3 is built from 18 residues. J gave up 5 bases and V 0 bases, and 11 bases lay outside the gene matches. CDR3 sequence (DNA): TGCGCCAGCAGCCAAGATCCCCTAGCGGGAGGGCCGTTCCACGAGCAGTACTTC. As protein: CASSQDPLAGGPFHEQYF.

V and J are TRBV11-2 and TRBJ2-2, with D possibly being TRBD2 (6 bases). The CDR3 totals 13 residues. The germline V and J ends were trimmed by 5 bases and 7 bases, with 11 bases remaining between them. Germline V gene data show CDR1 as SGHAT and CDR2 as FQNNGV. CDR3 in amino acids: CASSPVRGGELFF. The CDR3 DNA reads TGTGCCAGCAGCCCGGTGCGGGGCGGGGAGCTGTTTTTT.

This chain links TRBV27 with TRBJ2-7, with 9 positions matching TRBD2. The CDR3 is 15 residues long. The germline V gene has CDR1 MNHEY and CDR2 SMNVEV (reference sequence). V lost 2 bases and J lost 7; bases outside the gene matches: 9. The CDR3 protein is CASSLLPSGVWEQYF. CDR3 in DNA: TGTGCCAGCAGTTTACTCCCTAGCGGGGTGTGGGAGCAGTACTTC.

This chain links TRBV27 with TRBJ1-5; D might be TRBD1 (5 bases). The germline V gene encodes CDR1 MNHEY and CDR2 SMNVEV (reference sequence). The CDR3 totals 15 residues. V lost 2 bases, J lost 6 bases, and 14 bases lay in between. CDR3 sequence: CASSLRWGGGQPQHF. CDR3 coding DNA: TGTGCCAGCAGTTTAAGGTGGGGGGGAGGTCAGCCCCAGCATTTT.

V gene TRBV4-3 combines with J gene TRBJ2-2; 9 bases agree with TRBD2. This CDR3 is 16 amino acids long. CDR1 LGHNA and CDR2 YSLEER come from the germline V gene. The ends lost 5 bases at V and 5 bases at J; junction bases unmatched: 9. The DNA for the CDR3 is TGCGCCAGCAGCATCGTCAGCGGGGGGCCAACCGGGGAGCTGTTTTTT. This translates into CASSIVSGGPTGELFF.

J is TRBJ1-1 and V is TRBV5-1; TRBD1 agrees at 8 bases. The CDR3 length is 14 residues. Trimming cost V 4 bases and J 3 bases; bases outside gene matches: 5. Germline values: CDR1 SGHRS, CDR2 YFSETQ. The chain's CDR3 is CASSVQGGYTEAFF. CDR3 DNA: TGCGCCAGCAGCGTACAGGGGGGTTACACTGAAGCTTTCTTT.

This sequence joins TRBV19 and TRBJ2-5, with TRBD2 as a possible D gene (6 bases). This CDR3 is built from 14 residues. The germline CDR1 and CDR2 sequences are LNHDA and SQIVND (reference sequence). Trimming left V 4 bases short and J 2 bases short, with 11 bases between. CDR3 nucleotides: TGTGCCAGTAGTACCGCAGCGGGTCAAGAGACCCAGTACTTC. This gives the protein CASSTAAGQETQYF.

The V and J genes are TRBV30 and TRBJ2-7; TRBD1 might be the D (6 bases). This CDR3 comprises 13 residues. Germline V gene data show CDR1 as GTSNPN and CDR2 as SVGIG (reference sequence). V was pared by 0 bases and J by 4 bases, with 10 bases between. The CDR3 DNA reads TGTGCCTGGAGTGTACAGGGAGTGTACGAGCAGTACTTC. It yields the protein CAWSVQGVYEQYF.

V usage is TRBV2 and J usage is TRBJ1-4, with a weak D call TRBD1 (6 bases). The CDR3 loop spans 15 amino acids. Germline loops: CDR1 SNHLY, CDR2 FYNNEI. Deletions cut 2 bases from V and 3 bases from J, with 10 bases between. In DNA, the CDR3 is TGTGCCAGCAGTGAATTGGGGGCGGCTAATGAAAAACTGTTTTTT. Translated: CASSELGAANEKLFF. The complete variable domain, with remaining parts taken from reference TRBV2 and TRBJ1-4, reads EPEVTQTPSHQVTQMGQEVILRCVPISNHLYFYWYRQILGQKVEFLVSFYNNEISEKSEIFDDQFSVERPDGSNFTLKIRSTKLEDSAMYFCASSELGAANEKLFFGSGTQLSVL.

V is TRBV6-5 and J is TRBJ2-7; D call uncertain. Trimming cost V 6 bases and J 7 bases, with 16 bases left between them. There are 13 residues in the CDR3. CDR1 MNHEY and CDR2 SVGAGI come from the germline V gene. CDR3 loop: CASRSSSFGEQYF. In DNA, the CDR3 is TGTGCCAGCAGGTCCTCCTCTTTCGGGGAGCAGTACTTC.

This clone is a singleton in its sample. This chain joins TRBV5-8 and TRBJ1-5; 8 nucleotides line up with TRBD1. CDR3 length equals 15 residues. CDR1 and CDR2 from the germline V gene are SGHTS and YDEGEE. J was trimmed by 1 base and V by 0 bases; bases with no gene match: 0. The CDR3 is CASSLGTGSNQPQHF. CDR3 sequence (DNA): TGTGCCAGCAGCTTGGGGACAGGGAGCAATCAGCCCCAGCATTTT.

This clone has a handful of counts. This chain uses TRBV30 with TRBJ1-1; maybe TRBD1 (5 bases). CDR1 and CDR2 from the germline V gene are GTSNPN and SVGIG (reference sequence). V was shortened by 5 bases and J by 1 base, with 20 bases between the two germline ends. The CDR3 extends over 16 amino acids. CDR3 bases: TGTGCCTGGCACTTTTGGGGGAGGTCGGCGAACACTGAAGCTTTCTTT. Translation: CAWHFWGRSANTEAFF. The variable domain in full, completed from reference TRBV30 and TRBJ1-1, reads SQTIHQWPATLVQPVGSPLSLECTVEGTSNPNLYWYRQAAGRGLQLLFYSVGIGQISSEVPQNLSASRPQDRQFILSSKKLLLSDSGFYLCAWHFWGRSANTEAFFGQGTRLTVV.

The V call is TRBV30, the J call TRBJ1-1; D may be TRBD1 (5 bases). The germline CDR1 and CDR2 sequences are GTSNPN and SVGIG (reference sequence). The V and J ends lost 1 base and 0 bases respectively, with 9 bases between them. There are 14 residues in the CDR3. For the CDR3, the DNA is TGTGCCTGGAGTGCCGACAGTATGAACACTGAAGCTTTCTTT. This translates into CAWSADSMNTEAFF.

This clone was picked up a small number of times. The V and J genes are TRBV25-1 and TRBJ2-6, with a possible D match to TRBD2 (6 bases). The CDR3 consists of 13 residues. Germline CDR1 reads MGHDK; CDR2 reads SYGVNS. Trimming took off 8 bases at V and 2 bases at J, with 7 bases between the two ends. CDR3 nucleotides: TGTGCCAGCGGGACTCCTGGGGCCAACGTCCTGACTTTC. It specifies CASGTPGANVLTF.

The chain carries TRBV30 and TRBJ2-1, with 7 positions matching TRBD2. In germline, CDR1 is GTSNPN, CDR2 SVGIG (reference sequence). V shed 4 bases and J 6 bases; nucleotides not matched to a gene: 3. The CDR3 is 12 amino acids. The CDR3 sequence: CAWIPGGNEQFF. DNA for the CDR3: TGTGCCTGGATTCCGGGGGGCAATGAGCAGTTCTTC.